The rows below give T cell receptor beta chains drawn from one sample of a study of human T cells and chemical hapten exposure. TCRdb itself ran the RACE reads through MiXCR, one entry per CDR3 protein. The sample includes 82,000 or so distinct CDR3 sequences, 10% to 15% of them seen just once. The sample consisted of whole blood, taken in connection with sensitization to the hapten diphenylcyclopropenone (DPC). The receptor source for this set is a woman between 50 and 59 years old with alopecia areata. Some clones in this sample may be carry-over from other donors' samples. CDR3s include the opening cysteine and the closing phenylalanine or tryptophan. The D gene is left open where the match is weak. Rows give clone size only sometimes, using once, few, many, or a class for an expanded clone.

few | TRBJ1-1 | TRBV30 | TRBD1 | TGTGCCTGGATTCACATAATCGGGACAGGCGCTTCGAACACTGAAGCTTTCTTT | CAWIHIIGTGASNTEAFF
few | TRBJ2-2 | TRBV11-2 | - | TGTGCCAGCAGCATCGACAGGACCTCTGAGGAGCTGTTTTTT | CASSIDRTSEELFF
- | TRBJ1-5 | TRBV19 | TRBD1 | TGTGCCAGTAGTATCCGCCCTCAGGGGGCCTCGAGCCAGCCCCAGCATTTT | CASSIRPQGASSQPQHF
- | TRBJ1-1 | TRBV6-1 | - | TGTGCCAGCAGTGCACAGGGTAACACTGAAGCTTTCTTT | CASSAQGNTEAFF
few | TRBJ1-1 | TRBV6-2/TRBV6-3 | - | TGTGCCAGCATGAGTTACACTGAAGCTTTCTTT | CASMSYTEAFF
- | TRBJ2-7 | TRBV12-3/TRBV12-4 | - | TGTGCCAGCAGCCGAAACCCGGGAAACGGTCGGTACTTC | CASSRNPGNGRYF
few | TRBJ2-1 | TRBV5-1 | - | TGCGCCAGCAGCAATTCTACAGAGTTAGGGCTGTTCTTC | CASSNSTELGLFF
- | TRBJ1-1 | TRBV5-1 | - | TGCGCCAGCAGCTTGATCCCAGAAGCGAACACTGAAGCTTTCTTT | CASSLIPEANTEAFF
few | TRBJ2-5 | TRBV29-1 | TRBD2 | TGCAGCGTCGCGGGAGCTTCGGAGACCCAGTACTTC | CSVAGASETQYF
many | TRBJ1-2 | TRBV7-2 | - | TGTGCCAGCAGCGGACGGACAGCTAAACACTATGGCTACACCTTC | CASSGRTAKHYGYTF
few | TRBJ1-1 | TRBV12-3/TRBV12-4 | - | TGTGCCAGCAGTATATCAGCCATGAACACTGAAGCTTTCTTT | CASSISAMNTEAFF
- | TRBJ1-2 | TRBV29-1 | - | TGCAGCGTCTTCCTTCGCGGGTATGGCTACACCTTC | CSVFLRGYGYTF
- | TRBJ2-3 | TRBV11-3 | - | TGTGCCAGCAGCTTAGTAATCACAGATACGCAGTATTTT | CASSLVITDTQYF
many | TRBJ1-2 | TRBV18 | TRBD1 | TGTGCCAGCTCACAAACCGGGACAGGGAACTTGCCGTCCTTTGGCTACACCTTC | CASSQTGTGNLPSFGYTF
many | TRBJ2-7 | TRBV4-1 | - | TGCGCCAGCAGCCCCCGGGACTCCTACGAGCAGTACTTC | CASSPRDSYEQYF
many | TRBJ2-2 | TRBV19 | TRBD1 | TGTGCCAGTAGATACCAACCTGCGACAGGGACGAACACCGGGGAGCTGTTTTTT | CASRYQPATGTNTGELFF
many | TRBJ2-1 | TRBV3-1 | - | TGTGCCAGCAGCCAGAGGAATGAGCAGTTCTTC | CASSQRNEQFF
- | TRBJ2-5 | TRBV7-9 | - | TGTGCCAGCAGCTTAGCAACACCCTTCGGTGGGGGAGAGACCCAGTACTTC | CASSLATPFGGGETQYF
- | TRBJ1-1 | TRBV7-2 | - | TGTGCCAGCAGCTTAGGACCCCTAGGAAGTGAAGCTTTCTTT | CASSLGPLGSEAFF
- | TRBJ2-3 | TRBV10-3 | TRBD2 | TGTGCCATCAGTGATACATGGGGTAGCGGGAGTACAGATACGCAGTATTTT | CAISDTWGSGSTDTQYF
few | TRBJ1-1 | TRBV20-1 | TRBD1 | TGCAGTGCTGCGGGACAGTCGAACACTGAAGCTTTCTTT | CSAAGQSNTEAFF
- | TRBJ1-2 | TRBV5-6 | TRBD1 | TGTGCCAGCAGACCGGGACAGGGGGCTGGCTACACCTTC | CASRPGQGAGYTF
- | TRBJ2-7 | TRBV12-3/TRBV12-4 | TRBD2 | TGTGCCAGCAGTTTTGAGGGTCCGGGAGGGCTCTACGAGCAGTACTTC | CASSFEGPGGLYEQYF
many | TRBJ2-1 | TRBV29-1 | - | TGCAGCGTTTCGGACCTTGGGGAGTTCTTC | CSVSDLGEFF
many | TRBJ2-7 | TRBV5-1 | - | TGCGCCAGCAGGGAGGGGACAGACCGCGACGAGCAGTACTTC | CASREGTDRDEQYF
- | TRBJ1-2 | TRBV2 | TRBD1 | TGTGCCAGCAGTTCCGGGACAGGGGGCTACACCTTC | CASSSGTGGYTF
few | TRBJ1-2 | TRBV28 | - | TGTGCCAGCAGTTTACCAAGCGGGGACTATGGCTACACCTTC | CASSLPSGDYGYTF
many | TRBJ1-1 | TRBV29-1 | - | TGCAGCGTTGAAGGGACAGAGAACACTGAAGCTTTCTTT | CSVEGTENTEAFF
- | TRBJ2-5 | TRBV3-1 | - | TGTGCCAGCAGCCAAGGGCCCCAACCAAGTGAGACCCAGTACTTC | CASSQGPQPSETQYF
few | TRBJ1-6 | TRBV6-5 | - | TGTGCCCAGCAATCGTGGGGAGGGAATTCACCCCTCCACTTT | CAQQSWGGNSPLHF
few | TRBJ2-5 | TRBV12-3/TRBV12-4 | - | TGTGCCAGCAGTTTTCGACAGCGACAAGAGACCCAGTACTTC | CASSFRQRQETQYF